The rows below give T cell receptor beta chains drawn from one sample of a study of cytomegalovirus exposure and HLA in healthy donors. Data came from immunoSEQ multiplex PCR; TCRdb stores just in-frame clones and leaves some out. The sample holds tens of thousands of clones; approximately 65% are singletons and the top ten take 5% to 7.5%. The specimen sequenced was PBMCs. These receptors all stem from a man in his thirties or forties in good health and CMV-seronegative. CDR3s include the opening cysteine and the closing phenylalanine or tryptophan. D genes are given only for firm matches. The size entry is marked missing in some rows and otherwise reads once, few, many or a size class.

>TRBD1|TRBV30|-|TRBJ1-3
TGTGCCTTCGACAGGGCTGGAAACACCATATATTTT
CAFDRAGNTIYF
>-|TRBV10-3|-|TRBJ1-5
TGTGCCATCAGTGAGTCAGGGGCAGCAAATCAGCCCCAGCATTTT
CAISESGAANQPQHF
>-|TRBV27|-|TRBJ2-7
TGTGCCAGCAGTTTACTCGGGTCAGGAGGTGAGCAGTACTTC
CASSLLGSGGEQYF
>-|TRBV6-4|-|TRBJ2-1
TGTGCCAGCAGTGCCAGGGGCTCCTACAATGAGCAGTTCTTC
CASSARGSYNEQFF
>-|TRBV11-1|-|TRBJ2-1
TGTGCCAGCAGCTTAATATGGGGAGATGAGCAGTTCTTC
CASSLIWGDEQFF
>-|TRBV30|-|TRBJ2-1
TGTGCCTGGAGTGGATCGGGAGCGGCCCCCAATGAGCAGTTCTTC
CAWSGSGAAPNEQFF
>-|TRBV10-2|few|TRBJ2-1
TGCGCCAGCAGCGCACTGAGCTCCTACAATGAGCAGTTCTTC
CASSALSSYNEQFF
>TRBD1|TRBV6-5|-|TRBJ2-7
TGTGCCAGCAGAAGGACAGGGGGGGACTACGAGCAGTACTTC
CASRRTGGDYEQYF
>TRBD2|TRBV27|-|TRBJ2-3
TGTGCCAGCAGCCACGGACTAGCGGGAGGCACAGATACGCAGTATTTT
CASSHGLAGGTDTQYF
>-|TRBV5-6|-|TRBJ2-6
TGTGCCAGCAGCGACTTTGTAGGGGCTGGGGCCAACGTCCTGACTTTC
CASSDFVGAGANVLTF
>TRBD2|TRBV19|-|TRBJ2-1
TGTGCCAGTAGTATTGCGGGAGTCGGAGAGCAGTTCTTC
CASSIAGVGEQFF
>TRBD2|TRBV10-2|once|TRBJ2-7
TGCGCCAGCAGTGACGTCGGCCGGGTTCGACTAGCGACCTACGAGCAGTACTTC
CASSDVGRVRLATYEQYF
>-|TRBV6-6|-|TRBJ1-3
TGTGCCAGCACGGTTCCATATGGAAACACCATATATTTT
CASTVPYGNTIYF
>TRBD1|TRBV11-2|once|TRBJ2-7
TGTGCCAGCAGCTTAAGAGCCGGGACAGGCTCCTACGAGCAGTACTTC
CASSLRAGTGSYEQYF
>-|TRBV6-5|-|TRBJ1-4
TGTGCCAGCAGACCCAGGACAGCAACTAATGAAAAACTGTTTTTT
CASRPRTATNEKLFF
>-|TRBV2|-|TRBJ2-7
TGTGCCAGCTTCACAGGGTCCTCCTACGAGCAGTACTTC
CASFTGSSYEQYF
>TRBD1|TRBV5-1|once|TRBJ2-1
TGCGCCAGCAAACCGACAGGGGGAAGGAATGAGCAGTTCTTC
CASKPTGGRNEQFF
>TRBD1|TRBV10-1|-|TRBJ1-1
TGCGCCAGCAGTGGAGCGGACAGGGGGAACACTGAAGCTTTCTTT
CASSGADRGNTEAFF
>TRBD2|TRBV5-1|-|TRBJ2-2
TGCGCCAGCAGCTCACCCGGGACTAGCGGGAGTGGGACCGGGGAGCTGTTTTTT
CASSSPGTSGSGTGELFF
>TRBD1|TRBV9|-|TRBJ1-5
TGTGCCAGCAGCGCTGGGACAGTCGGTCAGCCCCAGCATTTT
CASSAGTVGQPQHF
>TRBD1|TRBV19|few|TRBJ2-1
TGTGCCACTAGTATGGGCGGGACAGGGAGCTACAATGAGCAGTTCTTC
CATSMGGTGSYNEQFF
>-|TRBV2|-|TRBJ2-7
TGTGCCAGCAGTGAGTTGTTAGCTGGCTACGAGCAGTACTTC
CASSELLAGYEQYF
>-|TRBV5-1|-|TRBJ2-7
TGCGCCAGCAGCTTGACAGGTTGGAACGAGCAGTACTTC
CASSLTGWNEQYF
>-|TRBV7-8|-|TRBJ1-5
TGTGCCAGCAGCTCGGGGAGGCTTCTTCAGCCCCAGCATTTT
CASSSGRLLQPQHF
>-|TRBV27|-|TRBJ1-2
TGTGCCAGCAGTTACTCGGGGAACTATGGCTACACCTTC
CASSYSGNYGYTF
>-|TRBV12-5|-|TRBJ2-2
TGTGCTAGTGGTGAGGGACAGAACACCGGGGAGCTGTTTTTT
CASGEGQNTGELFF
>TRBD2|TRBV19|-|TRBJ2-2
TGTGCCAGTAGTTTTAGCGGGAGTGGCTTAACCGGGGAGCTGTTTTTT
CASSFSGSGLTGELFF
>-|TRBV2|-|TRBJ2-2
TGTGCCAGCAGCGAGGACACCGGGGAGCTGTTTTTT
CASSEDTGELFF
>TRBD1|TRBV27|once|TRBJ2-7
TGTGCCAGCAGTTTAGTAGGGACAGGGGTTTACGAGCAGTACTTC
CASSLVGTGVYEQYF
>TRBD2|TRBV6-1|-|TRBJ2-3
TGTGCCAGCAGAAGCGGGAGGGCCGAGACAGATACGCAGTATTTT
CASRSGRAETDTQYF
>TRBD1|TRBV7-2|few|TRBJ1-1
TGTGCCAGCAGCTTAGGCTGGGGCAGGGGGATCAACACTGAAGCTTTCTTT
CASSLGWGRGINTEAFF
>-|TRBV30|-|TRBJ2-1
TGTGCCTGGAGGCGTACTAGCAAAATGGCCTACAATGAGCAGTTCTTC
CAWRRTSKMAYNEQFF
>TRBD1|TRBV27|-|TRBJ1-4
TGTGCCAGCAGTTCGACAGGGACTAATGAAAAACTGTTTTTT
CASSSTGTNEKLFF
>TRBD1|TRBV5-6|-|TRBJ2-2
TGTGCCAGCAGCTCCCGGGACAGGGCGAACACCGGGGAGCTGTTTTTT
CASSSRDRANTGELFF
>TRBD1|TRBV18|-|TRBJ1-2
TGTGCCAGCTCACCAGACAGGGACTATGGCTACACCTTC
CASSPDRDYGYTF
>TRBD2|TRBV4-1|-|TRBJ2-5
TGCGCCAGCAGCCAAGTTTTCGCGGGAGTAGGATTAGAGGAGACCCAGTACTTC
CASSQVFAGVGLEETQYF
>TRBD1|TRBV7-6|-|TRBJ1-1
TGTGCCAGCAGCCCGACAGGGATGAACACTGAAGCTTTCTTT
CASSPTGMNTEAFF
>TRBD2|TRBV6-5|few|TRBJ2-7
TGTGCCAGCTCCCGGGAGGTAACCTACGAGCAGTACTTC
CASSREVTYEQYF
>-|TRBV6-5|-|TRBJ2-7
TGTGCCACCCAGCGTGACTACGAGCAGTACTTC
CATQRDYEQYF
>-|TRBV6-1|-|TRBJ1-5
TGTGCCAGCACCATCGGGGGGGATCAGCCCCAGCATTTT
CASTIGGDQPQHF
>-|TRBV30|-|TRBJ1-2
TGTGCCTGGGACTTCGGGTCTCAAATCATATATGGCTACACCTTC
CAWDFGSQIIYGYTF
>-|TRBV30|-|TRBJ2-3
TGTGCCTGTACAGGCCCTGCCACAGATACGCAGTATTTT
CACTGPATDTQYF
>TRBD2|TRBV5-1|-|TRBJ2-5
TGCGCCAGCAGCTTGGCGCTCGCGGGAGGGGGAGAGACCCAGTACTTC
CASSLALAGGGETQYF
>-|TRBV2|-|TRBJ2-7
TGTGCCAGCAGTCCTCAGGGGATAAGCTCCTACGAGCAGTACTTC
CASSPQGISSYEQYF
>TRBD2|TRBV11-1|-|TRBJ2-7
TGTGCCAGCAGCTTAACTAGCGACACCTACGAGCAGTACTTC
CASSLTSDTYEQYF
>TRBD2|TRBV11-2|-|TRBJ2-3
TGTGCCAGCAGCTTATCCCTAGCGGGAGATAGAGATACGCAGTATTTT
CASSLSLAGDRDTQYF
>-|TRBV27|few|TRBJ2-7
TGTGCCAACTCCTTTTTATACGAGCAGTACTTC
CANSFLYEQYF
>-|TRBV6-5|few|TRBJ1-1
TGTGCCAGCAGTTACTCGGGAGTAAACACTGAAGCTTTCTTT
CASSYSGVNTEAFF
>TRBD1|TRBV30|-|TRBJ1-1
TGTGCCTGGGTTAACAGGGGGGAAGCTTTCTTT
CAWVNRGEAFF
>TRBD2|TRBV7-9|-|TRBJ2-7
TGTGCCAGCAGCTTAAGTCCCAGCGGGAGAGGCGAGCAGTACTTC
CASSLSPSGRGEQYF
>TRBD2|TRBV5-1|-|TRBJ2-5
TGCGCCAGCAGCCTCGTTGCGAGCGGGAGTATGGTTGAGACCCAGTACTTC
CASSLVASGSMVETQYF
>TRBD2|TRBV19|-|TRBJ2-1
TGTGCCAGTAGTAAACTAGCGGGGAGCTCCTACAATGAGCAGTTCTTC
CASSKLAGSSYNEQFF
>-|TRBV29-1|-|TRBJ1-1
TGCAGCGTTTTCAATCCTGAAGCTTTCTTT
CSVFNPEAFF
>TRBD1|TRBV5-1|-|TRBJ1-6
TGCGCCAGCAGCTTGGGGGACAGGTTGGTGGATGGCTCCTATAATTCACCCCTCCACTTT
CASSLGDRLVDGSYNSPLHF
>-|TRBV5-1|-|TRBJ2-7
TGCGCCAGCAGCTTGGCCCCATCCTACGAGCAGTACTTC
CASSLAPSYEQYF
>TRBD1|TRBV6-4|-|TRBJ1-1
TGTGCCAGTCGCGGGACAGAACCCTACACTGAAGCTTTCTTT
CASRGTEPYTEAFF
>-|TRBV30|-|TRBJ1-3
TGTGCCTGGAAGATGGGGGGGGGAAACACCATATATTTT
CAWKMGGGNTIYF